The 32 T cell receptor beta chains in this list originate from one sample, sequenced in a study of cytomegalovirus exposure and HLA in healthy donors. Vbeta (60) and Jbeta (13) primers were used in the PCR. Measured with immunoSEQ multiplex PCR; TCRdb has only the in-frame clones, and not every one. The data show roughly 200,000 clones, about 85% seen once. Sequenced sample: PBMCs. These receptors all stem from a boy younger than 10 in good health and CMV-seronegative.

The chain recombines TRBV20-1 with TRBJ2-4; 8 bases match TRBD1. Per the germline V gene, CDR1 is DFQATT and CDR2 is SNEGSKA (reference sequence). Trimming at V came to 5 bases and at J to 8 bases, leaving 2 bases not matched to a gene. The CDR3 extends over 11 amino acids. CDR3 sequence (DNA): TGCAGTGCTCGACAGGGGTACATTCAGTACTTC. Amino acids: CSARQGYIQYF.

V gene TRBV5-6 combines with J gene TRBJ1-6, with D hard to call. Germline loops: CDR1 SGHDT, CDR2 YYEEEE. This CDR3 has 16 residues. Trimming removed 0 bases at V and 5 bases at J, with 12 bases between. The CDR3 nucleotides are TGTGCCAGCAGCTTGGCCGGAGGGTCAAATAATTCACCCCTCCACTTT. This sequence encodes CASSLAGGSNNSPLHF.

This clone was seen just once. The rearrangement uses TRBV4-2 and TRBJ2-1; D remains unclear. The CDR3 has 15 amino acids. V was cut by 2 bases and J by 7 bases, with 15 bases left in between. The germline V gene encodes CDR1 LGHNA and CDR2 YNFKEQ. DNA for the CDR3: TGTGCCAGCAGCCAACCTCTTGACTCTGGAAATGAGCAGTTCTTC. It specifies CASSQPLDSGNEQFF.

The CDR3 spells CASSSQLADYEQYF. The CDR3 DNA follows: TGTGCCAGCAGCTCTCAACTAGCCGACTACGAGCAGTACTTC. This rearrangement joins TRBV7-9 to TRBJ2-7; a weak D match, TRBD2 (6 bases). CDR3 length: 14 residues. CDR1 is SEHNR and CDR2 is FQNEAQ in the germline V gene (reference sequence). The germline V and J ends were trimmed by 4 bases and 3 bases, with 13 bases remaining between them.

The chain couples TRBV29-1 to TRBJ1-2; 8 bases are a match to TRBD1. Germline V gene sequence: CDR1 SQVTM, CDR2 ANQGSEA. There are 16 residues in the CDR3. Trimming removed 1 base from V and 3 bases from J; junction bases left unmatched: 10. The CDR3 protein is CSVEGGGQARYYGYTF. The CDR3 DNA sequence: TGCAGCGTTGAAGGGGGGGGACAGGCAAGGTACTATGGCTACACCTTC.

The chain has TRBV28 and TRBJ2-1, with 8 bases identical to TRBD2. This CDR3 contains 15 residues. The V and J ends lost 7 bases and 6 bases, in that order; junction bases with no gene match: 11. Germline CDR1 MDHEN, CDR2 SYDVKM. The CDR3 region is CASTSGGRERNEQFF. The CDR3 coding sequence is TGTGCCAGCACCTCGGGGGGGCGGGAGCGCAATGAGCAGTTCTTC.

J is TRBJ2-2 and V is TRBV6-1; no firm D call. Germline loops: CDR1 MNHNS, CDR2 SASEGT. V was cut by 2 bases and J by 4 bases, with 8 bases left in between. This CDR3 has 14 amino acids. CDR3 amino acids: CASSENPVTGELFF. In DNA, the CDR3 is TGTGCCAGCAGTGAAAATCCTGTCACCGGGGAGCTGTTTTTT.

The rearrangement joins TRBV19 to TRBJ1-5, with TRBD1 identical over 11 bases. With 5 bases clipped from V and 1 base from J, the junction kept 10 bases outside the gene matches. The CDR3 runs to 18 residues. Per germline, CDR1 LNHDA and CDR2 SQIVND (reference sequence). CDR3: CASSSHEGQGASNQPQHF. In DNA form, the CDR3 reads TGTGCCAGTAGTTCCCACGAAGGACAGGGGGCCAGCAATCAGCCCCAGCATTTT.

The chain is built from TRBV19 and TRBJ2-5; possibly TRBD2 for D (6 bases). Trimming pared 5 bases from V and 5 bases from J, leaving 15 bases between. Germline lookup yields CDR1 LNHDA and CDR2 SQIVND (reference sequence). The CDR3 is 14 amino acids. CDR3 bases: TGTGCCAGTAGTTTCGACTTTCGGGGGGAGACCCAGTACTTC. Translated, it gives CASSFDFRGETQYF.

The V and J genes are TRBV27 and TRBJ2-2; possible D gene TRBD2, 6 bases. The CDR3 runs to 14 residues. The V gene lost 2 bases and the J gene lost 4 bases, with 8 bases spanning the gap. Germline values: CDR1 MNHEY, CDR2 SMNVEV (reference sequence). This CDR3 is CASSLVGGTGELFF. The CDR3 DNA reads as TGTGCCAGCAGTTTAGTGGGGGGCACCGGGGAGCTGTTTTTT.

The CDR3 is CASSLRPGDTQYF. The DNA for the CDR3 is TGCGCCAGCAGCTTGAGACCGGGAGATACGCAGTATTTT. The V call is TRBV5-1, the J call TRBJ2-3; D unclear. Trimming shortened V by 1 base and J by 5 bases, and 8 bases separated the two germline ends. The CDR3 consists of 13 residues. The germline CDR1 and CDR2 sequences are SGHRS and YFSETQ.

This chain connects TRBV7-6 to TRBJ2-7; maybe TRBD1 (6 bases). Looked up from germline, CDR1 is SGHVS and CDR2 is FNYEAQ. The CDR3 is made up of 13 amino acids. Trimming removed 5 bases at V and 0 bases at J, with 8 bases between. The DNA of the CDR3 is TGTGCCAGCAGCCAGGACAGCTCCTACGAGCAGTACTTC. It codes for CASSQDSSYEQYF.

The chain is built from TRBV5-1 and TRBJ2-1; 7 bases are shared with TRBD2. CDR1 is SGHRS and CDR2 is YFSETQ in the germline V gene. J lost 1 base, V lost 3 bases, and 10 bases had no gene match. The CDR3 is made up of 17 amino acids. DNA for the CDR3: TGCGCCAGCAGCTCCACCCGGGGGAGGGCTTCCTACAATGAGCAGTTCTTC. Protein sequence: CASSSTRGRASYNEQFF.

V and J are TRBV6-1 and TRBJ2-1, with 8 bases that match TRBD2. Germline values: CDR1 MNHNS, CDR2 SASEGT. Trimming took 1 base from V and 2 from J; bases not matched to a gene: 4. There are 16 residues in the CDR3. The CDR3 region has the DNA TGTGCCAGCAGTGAAGGCCCCGGGAGGGCCTACAATGAGCAGTTCTTC. Translated: CASSEGPGRAYNEQFF.

The V and J genes are TRBV28 and TRBJ2-7; no firm D call. There are 14 residues in the CDR3. CDR1 MDHEN and CDR2 SYDVKM come from the germline V gene. The V end was cut by 5 bases, the J end by 2 bases, with 13 bases between. CDR3 DNA: TGTGCCAGCAGTAACGCATTCACAGCCTACGAGCAGTACTTC. Translation gives CASSNAFTAYEQYF.

V usage is TRBV19 and J usage is TRBJ1-2, with no clear D. The CDR3 totals 13 residues. CDR1 is LNHDA and CDR2 is SQIVND in the germline V gene (reference sequence). V lost 4 bases, J lost 0 bases, and 6 bases lay in between. DNA for the CDR3: TGTGCCAGTAGTAAACGAGCTAACTATGGCTACACCTTC. Its protein is CASSKRANYGYTF.

This sequence joins TRBV11-2 and TRBJ2-7; TRBD2 matches at 9 bases. V was pared by 1 base and J by 0 bases, with 4 bases of the junction left unmatched. The CDR3 contains 16 residues. From germline, CDR1 is SGHAT and CDR2 FQNNGV. In DNA form, the CDR3 reads TGTGCCAGCAGCTTAGGCCGACTAGCGGTCTCCTACGAGCAGTACTTC. This gives the protein CASSLGRLAVSYEQYF.

With regard to this clone: The junction does not match germline at one end; this may be a read error. The rearrangement links TRBV20-1 to TRBJ2-3; possibly TRBD2 for D (5 bases). CDR3 length: 11 amino acids. Germline lookup yields CDR1 DFQATT and CDR2 SNEGSKA (reference sequence). This CDR3 reads CSAHRTDSGVF. CDR3 sequence (DNA): TGCAGTGCTCATAGGACGGATTCCGGGGTCTTT.

The chain combines TRBV10-2 with TRBJ1-1; 7 bases map to TRBD1. The CDR3 extends over 13 amino acids. The germline V gene encodes CDR1 WSHSY and CDR2 SAAADI. V lost 6 bases to trimming and J lost 3 bases; unmatched junction nucleotides: 4. The CDR3 loop is CASRDTGDTEAFF. As DNA, the CDR3 is TGCGCCAGCAGGGATACAGGGGACACTGAAGCTTTCTTT.

V usage is TRBV18 and J usage is TRBJ2-6; the D gene is possibly TRBD1 (6 bases). In germline, CDR1 is KGHSH, CDR2 LQKENI. The CDR3 loop spans 16 amino acids. Trimming shortened V by 0 bases and J by 1 base, and 7 bases separated the two germline ends. Here the CDR3 reads CASSPPQGSGANVLTF. Here the CDR3 DNA reads TGTGCCAGCTCACCACCACAGGGTTCTGGGGCCAACGTCCTGACTTTC.

The rearrangement joins TRBV29-1 to TRBJ1-1; perhaps TRBD1 as D (5 bases). Trimming cost V 0 bases and J 6 bases, with 17 bases left between them. CDR3 length: 15 amino acids. Germline CDR1 SQVTM, CDR2 ANQGSEA. In DNA form, the CDR3 reads TGCAGCGTTGAAGATCACCCTGGGGCAGGGCCTGAAGCTTTCTTT. This translates into CSVEDHPGAGPEAFF.

The chain uses TRBV5-6 and TRBJ1-1, with D tentatively TRBD1 (5 bases). The CDR3 spans 17 residues. Trimming pared 0 bases from V and 2 bases from J, leaving 17 bases between. Germline V gives CDR1 SGHDT, CDR2 YYEEEE. The CDR3 spells CASSLEESGRSNTEAFF. CDR3 in DNA: TGTGCCAGCAGCTTGGAGGAGTCAGGGCGAAGCAACACTGAAGCTTTCTTT.

This clone appeared once. This sequence joins TRBV30 and TRBJ1-3; D is undetermined. V was shortened by 3 bases and J by 8 bases, with 17 bases between the two germline ends. Per the germline V gene, CDR1 is GTSNPN and CDR2 is SVGIG (reference sequence). The CDR3 is made up of 14 amino acids. CDR3 amino acids: CAWRMGSSGDTIYF. As DNA, the CDR3 is TGTGCCTGGAGAATGGGGAGCTCCGGGGACACCATATATTTT.

The J gene is TRBJ1-1, the V gene TRBV6-1; the D is unclear. This CDR3 has 11 residues. The V gene lost 1 base and the J gene lost 11 bases, with 8 bases spanning the gap. CDR1 and CDR2 from the germline V gene are MNHNS and SASEGT. CDR3 amino acids: CASSEVDTAFF. The CDR3, as DNA: TGTGCCAGCAGTGAAGTAGACACGGCTTTCTTT.

The chain carries TRBV21-1 and TRBJ2-2; TRBD2, as called in the table, went unchecked against the DNA. TRBV21-1 is given as a pseudogene. The CDR3 has 19 residues. CDR3 sequence reads: CASSLAPRLAGGNTGELFF. The CDR3 bases are TGTGCCAGCAGCCTCGCGCCGAGATTAGCGGGGGGGAACACCGGGGAGCTGTTTTTT.

The genes are TRBV5-1 and TRBJ1-4, with D unclear. V was trimmed by 0 bases and J by 8 bases, leaving 14 bases between them. The CDR3 runs to 15 residues. Germline V lookup: CDR1 SGHRS, CDR2 YFSETQ. CDR3 loop: CASSLGWRGGEKLFF. The CDR3 coding sequence is TGCGCCAGCAGCTTGGGTTGGCGGGGAGGGGAAAAACTGTTTTTT.

This clone was counted once. The V gene is TRBV19, the J gene TRBJ1-5; possible D gene TRBD1, 6 bases. Germline V gene data show CDR1 as LNHDA and CDR2 as SQIVND (reference sequence). There are 17 residues in the CDR3. Trimming removed 5 bases from V and 2 bases from J, with 19 bases in between. CDR3 coding DNA: TGTGCCAGTAGTGGAGCGGACACAGGGACCCGCAATCAGCCCCAGCATTTT. It specifies CASSGADTGTRNQPQHF.

J is TRBJ1-1 and V is TRBV28; D uncertain. Germline CDR1 is MDHEN and CDR2 is SYDVKM. Trimming shortened V by 5 bases and J by 4 bases, and 17 bases separated the two germline ends. The CDR3 contains 15 residues. The CDR3 DNA reads as TGTGCCAGCAGTCCCTCCGGGGTTCGGAGCACTGAAGCTTTCTTT. It is translated as CASSPSGVRSTEAFF.

V is TRBV7-9 and J is TRBJ1-1; D remains unclear. V lost 1 base and J lost 0, with 9 bases in between. The V gene's germline CDR1 is SEHNR and CDR2 FQNEAQ (reference sequence). CDR3 length equals 15 residues. CDR3 amino acids: CASSLVLGMNTEAFF. The DNA for the CDR3 is TGTGCCAGCAGCTTAGTTCTGGGCATGAACACTGAAGCTTTCTTT.

The rearrangement links TRBV28 to TRBJ2-3; 12 bases align to TRBD2. The CDR3 contains 15 residues. From germline, CDR1 is MDHEN and CDR2 SYDVKM. After removal of 5 bases from V and 4 bases from J, the junction contained 4 bases not matched to a gene. The CDR3: CASSRTSGRPDTQYF. The CDR3 bases are TGTGCCAGCAGTCGCACTAGCGGGAGGCCAGATACGCAGTATTTT.

J is TRBJ2-7 and V is TRBV5-1; the match to TRBD2 covers 7 bases. Trimming at V came to 4 bases and at J to 4 bases, leaving 5 bases not matched to a gene. The CDR3 runs to 13 residues. Germline loops: CDR1 SGHRS, CDR2 YFSETQ. CDR3 in amino acids: CASSHGGGYEQYF. As DNA, the CDR3 is TGCGCCAGCAGCCACGGCGGGGGTTACGAGCAGTACTTC. Filled out from reference TRBV5-1 and TRBJ2-7, the complete variable domain reads KAGVTQTPRYLIKTRGQQVTLSCSPISGHRSVSWYQQTPGQGLQFLFEYFSETQRNKGNFPGRFSGRQFSNSRSEMNVSTLELGDSALYLCASSHGGGYEQYFGPGTRLTVT.

This chain connects TRBV10-3 to TRBJ2-7; 7 bases agree with TRBD1. Per germline, CDR1 ENHRY and CDR2 SYGVKD. The V gene end was trimmed by 6 bases and the J gene end by 2 bases; junction bases not matched to a gene: 10. CDR3 length: 15 residues. CDR3 sequence reads: CAISSTGMGAYEQYF. The CDR3 DNA reads TGTGCCATCAGCTCGACAGGGATGGGAGCCTACGAGCAGTACTTC.